This T cell receptor (beta chain) was sequenced for a study of early stage breast cancer tumors. Across the study: ER+/PR+/HER2- status applied to about 70% of the 16 invasive breast tumors. Samples were sequenced at about 9.9-fold average coverage.

The assay was immunoSEQ multiplex PCR, and TCRdb's table has in-frame clones only and misses some. The sample lists over 5,000 clones; roughly 72% were seen once. CDR1 is SGHRS, CDR2 YFSETQ, per germline. The CDR3 length is 14 residues. The ends lost 4 bases at V and 4 bases at J; junction bases unmatched: 5. The chain employs TRBV5-1 and TRBJ1-3, with 7 bases lining up with TRBD1. Sequenced: breast tumor tissue. This receptor was obtained from a person aged 60 to 70 with breast cancer. The CDR3 reads CASSQGGSGNTIYF. DNA for the CDR3: TGCGCCAGCAGCCAGGGGGGTTCCGGAAACACCATATATTTT.